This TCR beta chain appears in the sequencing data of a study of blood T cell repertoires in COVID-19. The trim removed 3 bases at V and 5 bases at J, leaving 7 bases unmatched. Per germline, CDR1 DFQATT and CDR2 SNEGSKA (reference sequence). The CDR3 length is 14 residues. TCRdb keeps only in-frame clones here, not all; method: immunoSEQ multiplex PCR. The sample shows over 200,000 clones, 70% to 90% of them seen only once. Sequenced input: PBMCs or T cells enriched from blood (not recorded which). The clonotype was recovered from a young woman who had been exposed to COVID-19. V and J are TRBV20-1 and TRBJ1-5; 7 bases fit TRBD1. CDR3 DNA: TGCAGTGCTAGTTCTGACAGGGATCATCAGCCCCAGCATTTT. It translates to CSASSDRDHQPQHF.